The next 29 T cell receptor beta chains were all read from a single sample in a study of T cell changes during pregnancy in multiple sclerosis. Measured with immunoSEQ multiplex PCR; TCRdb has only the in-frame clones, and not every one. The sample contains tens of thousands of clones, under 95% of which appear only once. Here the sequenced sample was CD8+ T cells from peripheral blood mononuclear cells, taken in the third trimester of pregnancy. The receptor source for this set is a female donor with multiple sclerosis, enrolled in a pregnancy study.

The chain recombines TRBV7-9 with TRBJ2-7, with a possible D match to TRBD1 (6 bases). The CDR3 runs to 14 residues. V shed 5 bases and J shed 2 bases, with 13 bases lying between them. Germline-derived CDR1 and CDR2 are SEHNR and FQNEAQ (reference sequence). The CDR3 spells CASSPGAMPYEQYF. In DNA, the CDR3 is TGTGCCAGCAGCCCAGGGGCAATGCCCTACGAGCAGTACTTC.

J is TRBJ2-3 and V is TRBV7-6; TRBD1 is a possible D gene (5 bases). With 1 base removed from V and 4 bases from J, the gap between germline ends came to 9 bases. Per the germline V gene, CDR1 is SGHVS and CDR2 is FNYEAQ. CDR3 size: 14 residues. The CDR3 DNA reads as TGTGCCAGCAGCTTAGGAGTAGGGGCAGATACGCAGTATTTT. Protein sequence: CASSLGVGADTQYF.

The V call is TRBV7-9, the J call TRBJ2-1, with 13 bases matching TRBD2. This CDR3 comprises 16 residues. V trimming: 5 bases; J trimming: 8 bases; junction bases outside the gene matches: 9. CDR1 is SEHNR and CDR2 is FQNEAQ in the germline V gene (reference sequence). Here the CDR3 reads CASSLTSGRAFYEQFF. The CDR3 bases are TGTGCCAGCAGCCTTACTAGCGGGAGGGCCTTTTATGAGCAGTTCTTC.

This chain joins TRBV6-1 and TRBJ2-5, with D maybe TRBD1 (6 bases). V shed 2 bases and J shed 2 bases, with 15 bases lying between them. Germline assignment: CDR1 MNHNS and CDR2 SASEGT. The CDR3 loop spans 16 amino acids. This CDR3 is CASSEKGVGRQETQYF. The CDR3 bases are TGTGCCAGCAGTGAAAAGGGGGTGGGTCGGCAAGAGACCCAGTACTTC.

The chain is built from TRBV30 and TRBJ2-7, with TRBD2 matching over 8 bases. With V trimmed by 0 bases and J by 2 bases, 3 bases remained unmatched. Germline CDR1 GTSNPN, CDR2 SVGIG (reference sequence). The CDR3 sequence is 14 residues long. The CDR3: CAWSVLAGAYEQYF. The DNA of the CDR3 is TGTGCCTGGAGTGTCCTAGCGGGTGCCTACGAGCAGTACTTC.

CDR3 DNA sequence: TGTGCCATCAGTGATGGTACGGAGACCGAAAAACTGTTTTTT. Translated: CAISDGTETEKLFF. V usage is TRBV10-3 and J usage is TRBJ1-4, with D uncertain. Germline CDR1 and CDR2: ENHRY and SYGVKD. There are 14 residues in the CDR3. Trimming removed 3 bases from V and 8 bases from J, with 13 bases in between.

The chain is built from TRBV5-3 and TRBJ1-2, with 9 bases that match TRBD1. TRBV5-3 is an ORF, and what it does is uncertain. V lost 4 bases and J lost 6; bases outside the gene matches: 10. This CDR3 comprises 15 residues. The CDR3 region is CARSLGQGSKDGYTF. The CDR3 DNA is TGTGCCAGAAGCCTTGGACAGGGGAGTAAGGATGGCTACACCTTC.

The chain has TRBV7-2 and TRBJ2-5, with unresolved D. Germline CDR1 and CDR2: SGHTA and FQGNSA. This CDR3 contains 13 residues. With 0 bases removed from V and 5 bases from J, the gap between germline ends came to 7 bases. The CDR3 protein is CASSLAGSETQYF. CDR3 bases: TGTGCCAGCAGCTTAGCCGGGTCGGAGACCCAGTACTTC.

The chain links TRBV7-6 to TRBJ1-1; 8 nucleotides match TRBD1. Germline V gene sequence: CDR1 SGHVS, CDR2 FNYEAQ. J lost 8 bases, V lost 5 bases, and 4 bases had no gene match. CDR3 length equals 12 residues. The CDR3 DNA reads TGTGCCAGCAGCCCCGGACAGGGCGAAGCTTTCTTT. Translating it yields CASSPGQGEAFF.

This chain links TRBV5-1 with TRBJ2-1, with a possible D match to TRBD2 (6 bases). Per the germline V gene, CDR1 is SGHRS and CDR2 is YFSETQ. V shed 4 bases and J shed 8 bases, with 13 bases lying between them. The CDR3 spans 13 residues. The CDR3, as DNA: TGCGCCAGCAGCCTGGGACTTTTCGATGAGCAGTTCTTC. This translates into CASSLGLFDEQFF.

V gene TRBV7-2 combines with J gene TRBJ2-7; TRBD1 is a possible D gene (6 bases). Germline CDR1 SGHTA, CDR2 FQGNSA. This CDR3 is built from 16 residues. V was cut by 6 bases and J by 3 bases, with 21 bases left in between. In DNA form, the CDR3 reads TGTGCCAGCAGACCGACAGGCGCGGACTCCCTCTACGAGCAGTACTTC. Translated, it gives CASRPTGADSLYEQYF.

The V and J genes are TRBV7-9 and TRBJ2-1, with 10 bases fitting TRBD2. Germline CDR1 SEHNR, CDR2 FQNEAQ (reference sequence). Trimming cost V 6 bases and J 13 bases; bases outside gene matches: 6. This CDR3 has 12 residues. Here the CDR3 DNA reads TGTGCCAGCAGATCCGGGACTAGCGAACAGTTCTTC. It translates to CASRSGTSEQFF.

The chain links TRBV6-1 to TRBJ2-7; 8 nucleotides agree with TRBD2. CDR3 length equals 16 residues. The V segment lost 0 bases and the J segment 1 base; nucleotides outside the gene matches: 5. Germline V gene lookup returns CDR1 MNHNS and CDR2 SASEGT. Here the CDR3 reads CASSEALLAGSYEQYF. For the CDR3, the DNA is TGTGCCAGCAGTGAAGCGCTGCTAGCGGGTTCCTACGAGCAGTACTTC.

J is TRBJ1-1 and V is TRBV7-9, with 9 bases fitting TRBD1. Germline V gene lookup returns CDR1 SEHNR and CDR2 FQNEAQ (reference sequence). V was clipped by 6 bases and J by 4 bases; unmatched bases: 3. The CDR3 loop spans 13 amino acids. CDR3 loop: CASRPTGGTEAFF. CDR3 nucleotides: TGTGCCAGCAGACCGACAGGGGGCACTGAAGCTTTCTTT.

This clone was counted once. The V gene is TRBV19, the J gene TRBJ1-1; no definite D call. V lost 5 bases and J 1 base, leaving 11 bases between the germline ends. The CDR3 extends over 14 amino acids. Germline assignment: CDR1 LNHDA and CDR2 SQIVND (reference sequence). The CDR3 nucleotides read TGTGCCAGTAGTCAGATACACCAGAACACTGAAGCTTTCTTT. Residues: CASSQIHQNTEAFF. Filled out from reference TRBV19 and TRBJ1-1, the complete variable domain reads DGGITQSPKYLFRKEGQNVTLSCEQNLNHDAMYWYRQDPGQGLRLIYYSQIVNDFQKGDIAEGYSVSREKKESFPLTVTSAQKNPTAFYLCASSQIHQNTEAFFGQGTRLTVV.

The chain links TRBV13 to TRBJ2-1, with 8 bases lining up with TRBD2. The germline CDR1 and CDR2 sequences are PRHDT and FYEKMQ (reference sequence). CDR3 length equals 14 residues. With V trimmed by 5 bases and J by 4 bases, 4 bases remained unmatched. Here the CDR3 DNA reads TGTGCCAGCAGCACTAGCGGATCTTACAATGAGCAGTTCTTC. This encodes CASSTSGSYNEQFF.

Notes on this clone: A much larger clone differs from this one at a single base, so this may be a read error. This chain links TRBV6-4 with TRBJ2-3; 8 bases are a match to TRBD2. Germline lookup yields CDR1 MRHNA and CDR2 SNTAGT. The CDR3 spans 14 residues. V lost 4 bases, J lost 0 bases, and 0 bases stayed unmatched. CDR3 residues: CASSASGSTDTQYF. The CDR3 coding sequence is TGTGCCAGCAGTGCTAGCGGGAGCACAGATACGCAGTATTTT.

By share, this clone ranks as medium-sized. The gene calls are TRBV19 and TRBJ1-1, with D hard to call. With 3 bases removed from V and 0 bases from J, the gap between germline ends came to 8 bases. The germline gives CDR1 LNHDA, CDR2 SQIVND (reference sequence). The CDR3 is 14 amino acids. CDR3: CASSIPQMNTEAFF. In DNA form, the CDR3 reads TGTGCCAGTAGTATCCCCCAAATGAACACTGAAGCTTTCTTT.

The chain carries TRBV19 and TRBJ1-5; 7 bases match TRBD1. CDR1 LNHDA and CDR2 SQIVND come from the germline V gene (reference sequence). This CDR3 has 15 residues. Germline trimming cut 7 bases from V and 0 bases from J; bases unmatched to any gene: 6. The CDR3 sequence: CASKVTGDSNQPQHF. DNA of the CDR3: TGTGCCAGTAAAGTAACAGGGGATAGCAATCAGCCCCAGCATTTT. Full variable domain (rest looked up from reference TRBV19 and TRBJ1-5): DGGITQSPKYLFRKEGQNVTLSCEQNLNHDAMYWYRQDPGQGLRLIYYSQIVNDFQKGDIAEGYSVSREKKESFPLTVTSAQKNPTAFYLCASKVTGDSNQPQHFGDGTRLSIL.

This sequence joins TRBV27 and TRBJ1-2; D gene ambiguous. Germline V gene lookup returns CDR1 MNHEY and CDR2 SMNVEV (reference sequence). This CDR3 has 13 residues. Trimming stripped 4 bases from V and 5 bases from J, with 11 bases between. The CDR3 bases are TGTGCCAGCAGTTCTCTTGGGCCTTATGGCTACACCTTC. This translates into CASSSLGPYGYTF.

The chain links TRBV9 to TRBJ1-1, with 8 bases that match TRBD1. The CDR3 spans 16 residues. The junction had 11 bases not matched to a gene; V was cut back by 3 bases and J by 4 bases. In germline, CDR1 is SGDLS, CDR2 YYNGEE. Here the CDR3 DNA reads TGTGCCAGCAGCGCCAGACCCGTGACAGGGGTCACTGAAGCTTTCTTT. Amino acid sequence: CASSARPVTGVTEAFF.

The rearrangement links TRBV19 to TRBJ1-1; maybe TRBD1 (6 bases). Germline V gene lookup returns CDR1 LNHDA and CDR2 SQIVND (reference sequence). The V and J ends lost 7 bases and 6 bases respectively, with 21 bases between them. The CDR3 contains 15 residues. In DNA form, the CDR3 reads TGTGCCAGTATCAAATCACTCTCAGGGGTCCCTGAAGCTTTCTTT. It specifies CASIKSLSGVPEAFF.

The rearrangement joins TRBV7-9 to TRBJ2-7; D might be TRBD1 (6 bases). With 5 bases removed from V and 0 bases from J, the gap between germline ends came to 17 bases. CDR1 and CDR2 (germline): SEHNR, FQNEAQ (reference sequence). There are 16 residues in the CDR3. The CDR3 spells CASSPLPPGVSYEQYF. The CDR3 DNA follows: TGTGCCAGCAGCCCCCTTCCCCCAGGGGTCTCCTACGAGCAGTACTTC.

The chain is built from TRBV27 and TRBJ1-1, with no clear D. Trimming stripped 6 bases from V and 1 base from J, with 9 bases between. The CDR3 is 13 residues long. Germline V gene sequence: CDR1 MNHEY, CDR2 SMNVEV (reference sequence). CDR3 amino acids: CASRAGSNTEAFF. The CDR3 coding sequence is TGTGCCAGCAGGGCCGGGTCGAACACTGAAGCTTTCTTT.

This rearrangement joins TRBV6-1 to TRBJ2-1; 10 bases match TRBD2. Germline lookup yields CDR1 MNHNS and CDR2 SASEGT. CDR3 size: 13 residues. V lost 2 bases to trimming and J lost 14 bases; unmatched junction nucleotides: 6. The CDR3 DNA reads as TGTGCCAGCAGTGAACTAGCGGGGGCTGGAAAGTTCTTC. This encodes CASSELAGAGKFF.

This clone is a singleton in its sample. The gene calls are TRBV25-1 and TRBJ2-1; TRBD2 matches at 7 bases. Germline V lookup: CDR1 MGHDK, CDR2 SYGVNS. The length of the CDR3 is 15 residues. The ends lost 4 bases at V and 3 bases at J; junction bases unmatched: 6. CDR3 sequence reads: CASSVRELYYNEQFF. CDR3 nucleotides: TGTGCCAGCAGTGTGCGGGAGTTATACTACAATGAGCAGTTCTTC. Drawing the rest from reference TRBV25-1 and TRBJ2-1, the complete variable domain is EADIYQTPRYLVIGTGKKITLECSQTMGHDKMYWYQQDPGMELHLIHYSYGVNSTEKGDLSSESTVSRIRTEHFPLTLESARPSHTSQYLCASSVRELYYNEQFFGPGTRLTVL.

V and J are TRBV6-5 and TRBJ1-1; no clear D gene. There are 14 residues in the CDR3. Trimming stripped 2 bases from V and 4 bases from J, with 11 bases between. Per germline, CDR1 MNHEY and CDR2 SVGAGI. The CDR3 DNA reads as TGTGCCAGCAGTTACAGGACGGGAGTCACTGAAGCTTTCTTT. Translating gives CASSYRTGVTEAFF.

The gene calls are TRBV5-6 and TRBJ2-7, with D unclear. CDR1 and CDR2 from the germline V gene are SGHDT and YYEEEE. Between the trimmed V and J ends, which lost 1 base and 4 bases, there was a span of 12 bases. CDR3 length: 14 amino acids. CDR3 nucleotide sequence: TGTGCCAGCAGCTTGTACTATTCAAGTTACGAGCAGTACTTC. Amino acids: CASSLYYSSYEQYF.

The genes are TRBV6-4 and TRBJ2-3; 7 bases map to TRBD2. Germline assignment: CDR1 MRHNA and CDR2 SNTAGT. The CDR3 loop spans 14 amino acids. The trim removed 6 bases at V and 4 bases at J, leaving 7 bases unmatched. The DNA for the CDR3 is TGTGCCAGCAGAACCGGACTAGACGCAGATACGCAGTATTTT. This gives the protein CASRTGLDADTQYF.